Detailed here is one T cell receptor (beta chain). The CDR3 runs to 16 residues. In germline, CDR1 is SGHTA, CDR2 FQGNSA. Trimming at V came to 5 bases and at J to 2 bases, leaving 10 bases not matched to a gene. This entry belongs to a study of T cell responses to AZD1222 COVID-19 vaccine. The repertoire was sequenced with immunoSEQ multiplex PCR; TCRdb's copy has only in-frame clones and lacks some. The sample consists of roughly 140,000 clones, about nine tenths of them appearing once. The rearrangement joins TRBV7-2 to TRBJ1-2; TRBD1 matches at 8 bases. Specimen: peripheral blood, collected on day 0 of AZD1222 vaccination. The receptor was isolated from an adult in good health. CDR3 protein: CASSPRTGFGNYGYTF. CDR3 nucleotides: TGTGCCAGCAGCCCCCGGACAGGGTTCGGCAACTATGGCTACACCTTC.